This TCR beta chain was recovered during a study of blood T cell repertoires in COVID-19. Methods used by the authors: Reference gene primer amplification gave nucleated cell count estimates. TCRdb's copy holds only in-frame clones and misses some; the assay was immunoSEQ multiplex PCR. V, J and clone size were drawn from that table, and D and trimming were deduced from the DNA. The sample has around 300,000 clones, around 90% seen once. The sample was peripheral blood. The sequence was obtained from a woman in her twenties or thirties with COVID-19, enrolled during active disease.

The CDR3 loop is CASSLEGLAGANYNEQFF. CDR3 coding DNA: TGTGCCAGCAGCTTAGAGGGCCTAGCGGGAGCAAACTACAATGAGCAGTTCTTC. J is TRBJ2-1 and V is TRBV7-8; 10 bases agree with TRBD2. With V trimmed by 1 base and J by 3 bases, 9 bases remained unmatched. Per the germline V gene, CDR1 is SGHVS and CDR2 is FQNEAQ. This CDR3 has 18 amino acids.